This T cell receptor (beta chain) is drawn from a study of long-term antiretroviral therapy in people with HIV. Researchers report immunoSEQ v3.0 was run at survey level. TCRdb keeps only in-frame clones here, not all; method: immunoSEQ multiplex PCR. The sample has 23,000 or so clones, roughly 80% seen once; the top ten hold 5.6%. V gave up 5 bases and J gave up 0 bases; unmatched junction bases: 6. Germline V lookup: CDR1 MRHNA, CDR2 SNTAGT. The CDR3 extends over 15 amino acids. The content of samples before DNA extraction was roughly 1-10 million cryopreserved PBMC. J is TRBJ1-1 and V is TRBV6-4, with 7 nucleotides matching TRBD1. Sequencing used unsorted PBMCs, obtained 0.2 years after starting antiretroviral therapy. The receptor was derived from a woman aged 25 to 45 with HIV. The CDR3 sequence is CASSKTGLLNTEAFF. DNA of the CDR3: TGTGCCAGCAGTAAGACAGGGCTCCTGAACACTGAAGCTTTCTTT.